A single T cell receptor beta chain is shown here with its context. Its target is not known. TCR alpha and TCR beta cDNA libraries with sample barcodes and UMIs came from 5'RACE using constant-segment primers. TCRdb re-analysed the 5' RACE reads in MiXCR, keeping a single row per CDR3 protein. The sample carries 380,000 or so distinct CDR3 sequences, roughly 13% recorded once. The source of the sample is a study of T-cell memory formation after mild COVID-19. The study's findings and limits: The study found contracting CD4+ clones mainly in CM and EM and contracting CD8+ clones in EMRA.

The source is a man younger than 35 who had mild COVID-19 (a few samples of this study predate the infection). Cell type and time point are not known. The sample was PBMCs or a T cell subset sorted from them (not recorded which).

As DNA, the CDR3 is TGTGCCAGCAGCCCCGGACTAGCGGGGCGAGATGAGCAGTTCTTC. It translates to CASSPGLAGRDEQFF. The chain has TRBV5-8 and TRBJ2-1, with 12 nucleotides matching TRBD2. Trimming at V came to 4 bases and at J to 8 bases, leaving 7 bases not matched to a gene. Germline CDR1 SGHTS, CDR2 YDEGEE. The length of the CDR3 is 15 residues.